A single sample is the source of the 31 T cell receptor beta chains below, sequenced in a study of CD8 T cells in Susac syndrome. After extraction with the RNeasy kit, roughly 0.45 to 1 ug of the RNA was reverse transcribed using random hexamers. TCRdb re-analysed the immunoSEQ multiplex PCR reads in MiXCR, keeping a single row per CDR3 protein. The sample lists roughly 130,000 distinct CDR3 sequences; roughly 95% were seen once. The specimen was CD4+ T cells from PBMCs. Source of these receptors: a human donor with Susac syndrome.

This rearrangement joins TRBV15 to TRBJ2-4; the D gene is possibly TRBD1 (6 bases). Trimming left V 1 base short and J 6 bases short, with 19 bases between. In germline, CDR1 is LNHNV, CDR2 YYDKDF (reference sequence). There are 17 residues in the CDR3. The CDR3, as DNA: TGTGCCACCAGCAGAGTTGGACAGTCGTCTCCGGGAAACATTCAGTACTTC. Protein product: CATSRVGQSSPGNIQYF.

The chain combines TRBV12-3 or TRBV12-4 with TRBJ1-1, with a possible D match to TRBD1 (5 bases). CDR3 size: 15 residues. The V gene lost 5 bases and the J gene lost 3 bases, with 16 bases spanning the gap. The CDR3 sequence: CASSVVLGTDTEAFF. Here the CDR3 DNA reads TGTGCCAGCAGTGTCGTTTTGGGGACCGACACTGAAGCTTTCTTT.

V gene TRBV29-1 combines with J gene TRBJ1-2; D may be TRBD1 (5 bases). V was clipped by 5 bases and J by 3 bases, with 13 bases between them. Germline CDR1 reads SQVTM; CDR2 reads ANQGSEA. The CDR3 contains 13 residues. The CDR3 DNA reads TGCAGCGTTAAGGGATCGGGGGACTATGGCTACACCTTC. This sequence encodes CSVKGSGDYGYTF. Full variable domain (missing parts from reference TRBV29-1 and TRBJ1-2): SAVISQKPSRDICQRGTSLTIQCQVDSQVTMMFWYRQQPGQSLTLIATANQGSEATYESGFVIDKFPISRPNLTFSTLTVSNMSPEDSSIYLCSVKGSGDYGYTFGSGTRLTVV.

This chain connects TRBV20-1 to TRBJ2-1; D not certain. This CDR3 contains 15 residues. V was pared by 5 bases and J by 0 bases, with 14 bases between. Germline V gene data show CDR1 as DFQATT and CDR2 as SNEGSKA (reference sequence). CDR3 bases: TGCAGTGCTGCCCCGATCGGATACTCCTACAATGAGCAGTTCTTC. Its translation is CSAAPIGYSYNEQFF.

The rearrangement links TRBV10-3 to TRBJ2-4; the D gene is possibly TRBD2 (5 bases). V gave up 8 bases and J gave up 7 bases, with 15 bases separating them. The CDR3 is 13 residues long. Germline loops: CDR1 ENHRY, CDR2 SYGVKD. The CDR3, as DNA: TGTGCCATCGCAGAGGGTCCGGGCAACATTCAGTACTTC. Its protein is CAIAEGPGNIQYF.

The gene calls are TRBV3-1 and TRBJ1-2, with D maybe TRBD1 (6 bases). Germline V CDR1 and CDR2: LGHDT, YNNKEL (reference sequence). V lost 5 bases to trimming and J lost 4 bases, with 14 bases between them. The CDR3 is 14 residues long. Here the CDR3 reads CASSVGQKSYGYTF. CDR3 DNA: TGTGCCAGCAGCGTCGGACAGAAAAGCTATGGCTACACCTTC.

The chain is built from TRBV20-1 and TRBJ2-1, with TRBD2 matching over 9 bases. CDR1 and CDR2 (germline): DFQATT, SNEGSKA (reference sequence). The CDR3 totals 13 residues. V was clipped by 5 bases and J by 7 bases; unmatched bases: 6. CDR3: CSASSGIWNEQFF. The CDR3 DNA reads TGCAGTGCTTCTAGCGGGATATGGAATGAGCAGTTCTTC.

The gene calls are TRBV3-1 and TRBJ2-2, with a possible D match to TRBD2 (6 bases). The CDR3 contains 15 residues. The ends were cut back, 6 bases at V and 0 bases at J, with 11 bases in the middle. Germline CDR1 is LGHDT and CDR2 is YNNKEL (reference sequence). In DNA, the CDR3 is TGTGCCAGCAGTCTGCGACTAGCGAACACCGGGGAGCTGTTTTTT. Protein sequence: CASSLRLANTGELFF.

The V gene is TRBV29-1, the J gene TRBJ2-1, with 12 bases fitting TRBD2. This CDR3 has 14 amino acids. Germline loops: CDR1 SQVTM, CDR2 ANQGSEA. V trimming: 8 bases; J trimming: 4 bases; junction bases outside the gene matches: 6. CDR3 sequence reads: CSSRLAGVYNEQFF. As DNA, the CDR3 is TGCAGCTCAAGACTAGCGGGGGTTTACAATGAGCAGTTCTTC.

The chain links TRBV13 to TRBJ1-4, with D perhaps matching TRBD1 (6 bases). The ends were cut back, 3 bases at V and 5 bases at J, with 10 bases in the middle. In germline, CDR1 is PRHDT, CDR2 FYEKMQ (reference sequence). The CDR3 is 14 residues long. CDR3 amino acids: CASSFRGPNEKLFF. DNA for the CDR3: TGTGCCAGCAGCTTCAGGGGTCCGAATGAAAAACTGTTTTTT.

This chain joins TRBV6-6 and TRBJ1-1, with D unresolved. The CDR3 extends over 12 amino acids. V dropped 8 bases and J dropped 1 base, with 8 bases sitting between them. From germline, CDR1 is MNHNY and CDR2 SVGAGI (reference sequence). CDR3 in DNA: TGTGCCAGCTGCAGTCAGAACACTGAAGCTTTCTTT. Its protein product is CASCSQNTEAFF.

This clonotype has only one observation. The chain uses TRBV4-2 and TRBJ2-7; TRBD1 matches 8 bases. Germline lookup yields CDR1 LGHNA and CDR2 YNFKEQ. V was clipped by 5 bases and J by 5 bases; unmatched bases: 11. The CDR3 has 15 residues. CDR3 residues: CASSSQAGGFNEQYF. In nucleotides, the CDR3 is TGTGCCAGCAGCTCCCAGGCAGGGGGCTTTAACGAGCAGTACTTC.

The genes are TRBV3-1 and TRBJ1-1, with a tentative D call TRBD1 (5 bases). V was trimmed by 1 base and J by 14 bases, leaving 8 bases between them. The CDR3 totals 10 residues. The V gene's germline CDR1 is LGHDT and CDR2 YNNKEL (reference sequence). The CDR3 here is CASSQGDWFF. The CDR3 nucleotides are TGTGCCAGCAGCCAAGGGGACTGGTTCTTT.

V usage is TRBV24-1 and J usage is TRBJ2-1; D is tentatively TRBD1 or TRBD2 (5 bases each). V was pared by 9 bases and J by 5 bases, with 22 bases between. Germline V lookup: CDR1 KGHDR, CDR2 SFDVKD. CDR3 size: 16 residues. The CDR3 nucleotides are TGTGCCACCGCGGAGGCAGGGATCCCCACAAACAATGAGCAGTTCTTC. This encodes CATAEAGIPTNNEQFF.

The J gene is TRBJ2-5, the V gene TRBV12-3 or TRBV12-4, with unresolved D. The CDR3 is 16 amino acids. V lost 6 bases and J 5 bases, leaving 22 bases between the germline ends. The CDR3 coding sequence is TGTGCCAGCAGCCCGCGAGGTTCGTCCGTTCGGGAGACCCAGTACTTC. Translation: CASSPRGSSVRETQYF.

The chain has TRBV20-1 and TRBJ2-1; 11 bases agree with TRBD2. The CDR3 sequence is 13 residues long. CDR1 is DFQATT and CDR2 is SNEGSKA in the germline V gene (reference sequence). J gave up 8 bases and V 4 bases, and 4 bases lay outside the gene matches. CDR3 coding DNA: TGCAGTGCTATATTAGCGGGAGGGTATGAGCAGTTCTTC. It translates to CSAILAGGYEQFF.

V is TRBV20-1 and J is TRBJ2-1; TRBD2 agrees at 14 bases. The trim removed 1 base at V and 10 bases at J, leaving 9 bases unmatched. Germline V gene sequence: CDR1 DFQATT, CDR2 SNEGSKA (reference sequence). The length of the CDR3 is 16 residues. CDR3 bases: TGCAGTGCTAGAGGGGGGGGGACTAGCGGGAGCAGGGAGCAGTTCTTC. Translation: CSARGGGTSGSREQFF.

The chain recombines TRBV6-1 with TRBJ2-1; 14 bases align to TRBD2. Germline CDR1 MNHNS, CDR2 SASEGT. The CDR3 has 15 amino acids. V trimming: 6 bases; J trimming: 9 bases; junction bases outside the gene matches: 7. CDR3 sequence (DNA): TGTGCCAGCAGCTCCGGGACTAGCGGGAGAGGTGAGCAGTTCTTC. This translates into CASSSGTSGRGEQFF.

CDR3 nucleotides: TGTGCCAGCAGCCAAAGCACAGTGAACACTGAAGCTTTCTTT. It codes for CASSQSTVNTEAFF. The rearrangement links TRBV4-2 to TRBJ1-1; D is unclear. The CDR3 consists of 14 residues. V lost 2 bases, J lost 0 bases, and 7 bases lay in between. CDR1 and CDR2 (germline): LGHNA, YNFKEQ.

The CDR3 reads CSAPDRGTGELFF. Here the CDR3 DNA reads TGCAGTGCCCCGGACAGGGGGACCGGGGAGCTGTTTTTT. The chain has TRBV20-1 and TRBJ2-2; 10 nucleotides align to TRBD1. Germline trimming cut 6 bases from V and 5 bases from J; bases unmatched to any gene: 3. Germline assignment: CDR1 DFQATT and CDR2 SNEGSKA (reference sequence). This CDR3 contains 13 residues.

The rearrangement links TRBV30 to TRBJ2-5; a possible D gene is TRBD1 (5 bases). The germline V gene has CDR1 GTSNPN and CDR2 SVGIG (reference sequence). The CDR3 spans 14 residues. V lost 0 bases and J 1 base, leaving 9 bases between the germline ends. The CDR3 reads CAWSVRGSQETQYF. The CDR3, as DNA: TGTGCCTGGAGTGTAAGGGGATCCCAAGAGACCCAGTACTTC.

This chain joins TRBV20-1 and TRBJ2-2, with 14 bases aligning to TRBD2. Germline V lookup: CDR1 DFQATT, CDR2 SNEGSKA (reference sequence). This CDR3 comprises 18 residues. Unmatched junction bases numbered 12, after V lost 7 bases and J lost 2 bases. CDR3 region: CSVESGTSGRGNTGELFF. The CDR3 DNA sequence: TGCAGTGTCGAATCCGGGACTAGCGGGAGAGGTAACACCGGGGAGCTGTTTTTT.

The rearrangement links TRBV5-5 to TRBJ2-7; 8 nucleotides line up with TRBD2. CDR1 and CDR2 from the germline V gene are SGHKS and YYEKEE (reference sequence). Losses at the gene ends were 2 bases for V and 2 bases for J; bases not matched to a gene: 12. The CDR3 contains 17 residues. In DNA form, the CDR3 reads TGTGCCAGCAGCTTTGGTTCGATCCGGCGGGGGGCCTACGAGCAGTACTTC. Amino acid sequence: CASSFGSIRRGAYEQYF.

This chain joins TRBV6-6 and TRBJ2-7; 14 bases are a match to TRBD2. The CDR3 covers 16 residues. The V segment lost 0 bases and the J segment 6 bases; nucleotides outside the gene matches: 4. Looked up from germline, CDR1 is MNHNY and CDR2 is SVGAGI (reference sequence). In nucleotides, the CDR3 is TGTGCCAGCAGTTACTCGGGACTAGCGGGAGAGATCGAGCAGTACTTC. This codes for CASSYSGLAGEIEQYF.

The J gene is TRBJ1-2, the V gene TRBV25-1; possible D gene TRBD1, 6 bases. The CDR3 runs 14 residues. Deletions cut 5 bases from V and 6 bases from J, with 16 bases between. Germline assignment: CDR1 MGHDK and CDR2 SYGVNS. CDR3 DNA: TGTGCCAGCAGTCTTGGACAGCGAGGAGATGGCTACACCTTC. Amino acid sequence: CASSLGQRGDGYTF.

V gene TRBV2 combines with J gene TRBJ1-2; maybe TRBD1 (6 bases). CDR1 is SNHLY and CDR2 is FYNNEI in the germline V gene. There are 11 residues in the CDR3. V was shortened by 4 bases and J by 8 bases, with 8 bases between the two germline ends. This chain's CDR3 is CASSGGGGYTF. CDR3 sequence (DNA): TGTGCCAGCAGTGGGGGGGGCGGCTACACCTTC.

The chain combines TRBV25-1 with TRBJ2-5, with TRBD1 matching 7 bases. Trimming at V came to 4 bases and at J to 5 bases, leaving 7 bases not matched to a gene. Germline assignment: CDR1 MGHDK and CDR2 SYGVNS. The CDR3 runs to 14 residues. This chain's CDR3 is CASSATGPGETQYF. The CDR3 bases are TGTGCCAGCAGTGCGACAGGGCCAGGGGAGACCCAGTACTTC.

J is TRBJ1-1 and V is TRBV12-3 or TRBV12-4; D unresolved. The CDR3 runs to 12 residues. V gave up 6 bases and J gave up 6 bases, with 11 bases separating them. The CDR3 DNA sequence: TGTGCCAGCAGATCCTGGGGTGCTGAAGCTTTCTTT. It encodes CASRSWGAEAFF.

The J gene is TRBJ2-5, the V gene TRBV28; 8 bases agree with TRBD1. V shed 5 bases and J 3 bases; nucleotides not matched to a gene: 2. The CDR3 runs to 13 residues. Germline CDR1 and CDR2: MDHEN and SYDVKM. The CDR3 bases are TGTGCCAGCAGTACACAGGGGGAAGAGACCCAGTACTTC. It translates to CASSTQGEETQYF. Filled out from reference TRBV28 and TRBJ2-5, the complete variable domain reads DVKVTQSSRYLVKRTGEKVFLECVQDMDHENMFWYRQDPGLGLRLIYFSYDVKMKEKGDIPEGYSVSREKKERFSLILESASTNQTSMYLCASSTQGEETQYFGPGTRLLVL.

The chain couples TRBV20-1 to TRBJ1-2; TRBD1 agrees at 10 bases. The ends lost 3 bases at V and 3 bases at J; junction bases unmatched: 10. This CDR3 has 16 amino acids. Germline CDR1 and CDR2: DFQATT and SNEGSKA (reference sequence). The DNA for the CDR3 is TGCAGTGCTAGCTATCCGGGACAGGGGCCATACTATGGCTACACCTTC. Amino acids: CSASYPGQGPYYGYTF.

As DNA, the CDR3 is TGTGCCAGCGGCCCAGATACGCAGTATTTT. It encodes CASGPDTQYF. This rearrangement joins TRBV5-4 to TRBJ2-3; no definite D call. There are 10 residues in the CDR3. V gave up 7 bases and J gave up 4 bases, with 4 bases separating them. Germline-derived CDR1 and CDR2 are SGHNT and YYREEE (reference sequence).